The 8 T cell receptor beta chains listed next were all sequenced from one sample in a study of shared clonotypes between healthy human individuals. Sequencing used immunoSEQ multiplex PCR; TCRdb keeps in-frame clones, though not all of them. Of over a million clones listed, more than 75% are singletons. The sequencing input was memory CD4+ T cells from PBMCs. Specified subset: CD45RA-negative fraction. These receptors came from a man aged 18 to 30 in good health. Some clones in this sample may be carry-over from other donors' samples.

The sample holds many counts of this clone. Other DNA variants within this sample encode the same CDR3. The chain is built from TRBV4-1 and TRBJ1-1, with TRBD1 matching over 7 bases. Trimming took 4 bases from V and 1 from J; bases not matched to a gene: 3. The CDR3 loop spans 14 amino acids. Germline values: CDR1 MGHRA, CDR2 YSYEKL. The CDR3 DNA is TGCGCCAGCAGCCCGGGACAGCAGAACACTGAAGCTTTCTTT. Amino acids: CASSPGQQNTEAFF.

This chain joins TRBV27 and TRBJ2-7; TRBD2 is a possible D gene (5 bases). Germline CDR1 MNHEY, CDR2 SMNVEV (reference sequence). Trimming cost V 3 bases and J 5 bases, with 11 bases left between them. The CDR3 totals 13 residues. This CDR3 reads CASSFLGSHEQYF. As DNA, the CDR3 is TGTGCCAGCAGTTTCTTAGGGAGCCACGAGCAGTACTTC.

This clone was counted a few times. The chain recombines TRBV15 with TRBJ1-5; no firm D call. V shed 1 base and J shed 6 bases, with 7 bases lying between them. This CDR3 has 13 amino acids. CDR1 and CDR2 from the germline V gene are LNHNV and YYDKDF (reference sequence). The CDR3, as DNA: TGTGCCACCAGCAGAGGATATTTTCAGCCCCAGCATTTT. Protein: CATSRGYFQPQHF.

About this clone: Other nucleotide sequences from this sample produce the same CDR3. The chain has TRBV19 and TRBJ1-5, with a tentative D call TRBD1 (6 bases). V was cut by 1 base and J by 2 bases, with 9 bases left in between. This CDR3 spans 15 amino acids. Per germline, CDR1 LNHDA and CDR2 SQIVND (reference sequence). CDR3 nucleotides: TGTGCCAGTAGTATAGTACAGGGAGGCAATCAGCCCCAGCATTTT. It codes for CASSIVQGGNQPQHF.

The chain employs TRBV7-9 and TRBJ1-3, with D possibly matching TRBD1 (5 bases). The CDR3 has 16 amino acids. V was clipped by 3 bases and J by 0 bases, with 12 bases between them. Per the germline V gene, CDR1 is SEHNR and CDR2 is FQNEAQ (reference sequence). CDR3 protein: CASSFSGRASGNTIYF. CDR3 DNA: TGTGCCAGCAGCTTTTCCGGCAGGGCCTCTGGAAACACCATATATTTT.

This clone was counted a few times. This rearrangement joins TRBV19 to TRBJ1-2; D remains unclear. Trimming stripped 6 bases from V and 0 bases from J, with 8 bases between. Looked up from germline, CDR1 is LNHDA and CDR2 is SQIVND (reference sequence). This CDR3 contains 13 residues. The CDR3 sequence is CASRPASNYGYTF. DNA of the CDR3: TGTGCCAGTAGGCCAGCATCTAACTATGGCTACACCTTC.

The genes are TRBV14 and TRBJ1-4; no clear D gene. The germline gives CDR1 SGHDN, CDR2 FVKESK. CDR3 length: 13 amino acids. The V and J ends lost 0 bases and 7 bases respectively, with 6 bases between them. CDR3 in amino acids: CASSQDNSEKLFF. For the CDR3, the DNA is TGTGCCAGCAGCCAAGATAACAGTGAAAAACTGTTTTTT.

The CDR3: CASSVEEGTEAFF. The CDR3 DNA reads TGTGCCAGCAGCGTAGAGGAAGGCACTGAAGCTTTCTTT. The rearrangement links TRBV9 to TRBJ1-1; unclear D gene. Trimming stripped 0 bases from V and 4 bases from J, with 7 bases between. CDR1 and CDR2 from the germline V gene are SGDLS and YYNGEE. The CDR3 has 13 residues. Filled out from reference TRBV9 and TRBJ1-1, the complete variable domain reads DSGVTQTPKHLITATGQRVTLRCSPRSGDLSVYWYQQSLDQGLQFLIQYYNGEERAKGNILERFSAQQFPDLHSELNLSSLELGDSALYFCASSVEEGTEAFFGQGTRLTVV.